The source of this TCR beta chain is a study of regulatory T cells in long-lasting Graves disease. Study background: For a period under 3 months, newly diagnosed Graves' patients had taken antithyroid drugs. Study-level results: Persistent disease favored TRBV28, TRBJ1-2 and TRBJ2-5. No thyroid tissue was studied; the work used peripheral blood only.

V gave up 5 bases and J gave up 4 bases; unmatched junction bases: 7. The length of the CDR3 is 15 residues. The V gene's germline CDR1 is MNHEY and CDR2 SVGEGT. Time point described: newly diagnosed GD, antithyroid drugs for less than 3 months. PBMC RNA served as the TCR library source. This clonotype showed up many times. What it recognizes is unknown. To make TCR beta libraries, researchers used iRepertoire HTBI primers and Arm-PCR of CDR3 regions. In TCRdb, the multiplex PCR reads were re-called with MiXCR into one record per CDR3 protein. The sample consists of roughly 420,000 distinct CDR3 sequences, around 15% of them appearing once. This sample also belongs to another study, concerning T cells in Graves' hyperthyroidism and ophthalmopathy. That paper adds: Peripheral blood also featured most of the thyroid clonotypes expanded above 0.001.

The receptor's source is a woman aged 50 to 60 with Graves disease. The input for sequencing was peripheral blood mononuclear cells (PBMCs), taken at new diagnosis, from a patient treated with antithyroid drugs. The rearrangement uses TRBV6-2 or TRBV6-3 and TRBJ2-1, with TRBD2 matching 8 bases. CDR3 DNA: TGTGCCAGCAGTGAGTCTAGCGGGCATTACAATGAGCAGTTCTTC. Translating gives CASSESSGHYNEQFF.